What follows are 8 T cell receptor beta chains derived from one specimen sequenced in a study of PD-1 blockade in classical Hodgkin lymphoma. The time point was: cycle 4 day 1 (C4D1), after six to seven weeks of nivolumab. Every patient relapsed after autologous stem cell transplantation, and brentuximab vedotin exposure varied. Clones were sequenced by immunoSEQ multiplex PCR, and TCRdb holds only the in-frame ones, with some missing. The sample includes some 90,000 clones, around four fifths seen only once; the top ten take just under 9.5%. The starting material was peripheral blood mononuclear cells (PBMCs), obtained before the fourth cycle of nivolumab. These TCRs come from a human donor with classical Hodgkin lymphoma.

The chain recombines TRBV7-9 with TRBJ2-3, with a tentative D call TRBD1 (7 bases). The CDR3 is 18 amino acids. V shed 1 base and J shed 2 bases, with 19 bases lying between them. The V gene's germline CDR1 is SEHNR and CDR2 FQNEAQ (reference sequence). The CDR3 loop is CASSLGALTGTYTDTQYF. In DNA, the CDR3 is TGTGCCAGCAGCTTAGGGGCCCTGACAGGGACTTACACAGATACGCAGTATTTT.

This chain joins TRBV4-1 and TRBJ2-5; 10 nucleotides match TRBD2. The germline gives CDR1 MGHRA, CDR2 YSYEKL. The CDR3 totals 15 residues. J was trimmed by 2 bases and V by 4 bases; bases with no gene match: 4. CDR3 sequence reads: CASSPISGGQETQYF. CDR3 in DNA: TGCGCCAGCAGCCCGATTAGCGGGGGGCAAGAGACCCAGTACTTC.

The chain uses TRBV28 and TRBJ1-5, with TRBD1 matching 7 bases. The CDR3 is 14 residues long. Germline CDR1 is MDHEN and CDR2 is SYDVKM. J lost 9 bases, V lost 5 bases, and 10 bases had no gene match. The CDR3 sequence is CASSPWTGPWPQHF. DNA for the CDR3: TGTGCCAGCAGTCCTTGGACAGGCCCATGGCCCCAGCATTTT.

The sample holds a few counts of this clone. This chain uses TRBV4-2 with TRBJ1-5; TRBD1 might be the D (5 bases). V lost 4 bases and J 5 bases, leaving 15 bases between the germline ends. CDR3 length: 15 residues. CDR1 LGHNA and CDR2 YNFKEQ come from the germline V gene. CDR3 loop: CASSLDEVGDQPQHF. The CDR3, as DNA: TGTGCCAGCAGCCTGGACGAGGTGGGGGATCAGCCCCAGCATTTT.

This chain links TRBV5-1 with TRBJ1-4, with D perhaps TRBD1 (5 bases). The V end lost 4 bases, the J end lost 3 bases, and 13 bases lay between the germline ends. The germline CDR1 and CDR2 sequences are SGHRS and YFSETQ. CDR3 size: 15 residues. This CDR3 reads CASSGRDGSNEKLFF. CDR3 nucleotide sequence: TGCGCCAGCAGCGGGCGGGACGGCTCTAATGAAAAACTGTTTTTT.

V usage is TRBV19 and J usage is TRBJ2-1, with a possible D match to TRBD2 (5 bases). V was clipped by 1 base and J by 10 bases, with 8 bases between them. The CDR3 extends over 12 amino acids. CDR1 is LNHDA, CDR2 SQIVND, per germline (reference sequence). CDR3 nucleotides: TGTGCCAGTAGTATAGGACTATTCGAGCAGTTCTTC. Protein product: CASSIGLFEQFF.

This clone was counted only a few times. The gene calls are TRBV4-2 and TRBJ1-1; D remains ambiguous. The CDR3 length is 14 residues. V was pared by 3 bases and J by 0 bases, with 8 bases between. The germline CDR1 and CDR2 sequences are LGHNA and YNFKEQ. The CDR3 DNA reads TGTGCCAGCAGCCAGGAAGGGATGAACACTGAAGCTTTCTTT. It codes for CASSQEGMNTEAFF.

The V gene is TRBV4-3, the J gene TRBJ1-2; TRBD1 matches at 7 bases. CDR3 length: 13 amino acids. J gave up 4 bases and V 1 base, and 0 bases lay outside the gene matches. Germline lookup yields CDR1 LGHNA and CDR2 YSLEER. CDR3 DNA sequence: TGCGCCAGCAGCCAAGGGACAGGCTATGGCTACACCTTC. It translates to CASSQGTGYGYTF.